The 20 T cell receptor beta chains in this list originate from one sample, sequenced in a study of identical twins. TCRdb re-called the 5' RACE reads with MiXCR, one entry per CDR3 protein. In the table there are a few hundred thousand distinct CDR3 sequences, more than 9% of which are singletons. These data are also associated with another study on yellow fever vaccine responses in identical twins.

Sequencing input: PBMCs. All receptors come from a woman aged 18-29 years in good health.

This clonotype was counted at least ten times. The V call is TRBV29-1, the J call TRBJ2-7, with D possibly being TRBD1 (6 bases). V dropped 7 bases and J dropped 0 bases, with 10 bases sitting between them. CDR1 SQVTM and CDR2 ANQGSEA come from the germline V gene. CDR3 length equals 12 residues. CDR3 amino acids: CSASDSSYEQYF. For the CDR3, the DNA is TGCAGCGCCTCGGACAGCTCCTACGAGCAGTACTTC.

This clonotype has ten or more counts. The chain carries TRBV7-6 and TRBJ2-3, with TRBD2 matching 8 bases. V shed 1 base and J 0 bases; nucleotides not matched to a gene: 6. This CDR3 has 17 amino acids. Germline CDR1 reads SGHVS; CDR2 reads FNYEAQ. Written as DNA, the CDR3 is TGTGCCAGCAGCTTAGTTGCCAGCGGGGGTAGCACAGATACGCAGTATTTT. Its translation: CASSLVASGGSTDTQYF. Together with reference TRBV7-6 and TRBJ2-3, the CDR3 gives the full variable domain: GAGVSQSPRYKVTKRGQDVALRCDPISGHVSLYWYRQALGQGPEFLTYFNYEAQQDKSGLPNDRFSAERPEGSISTLTIQRTEQRDSAMYRCASSLVASGGSTDTQYFGPGTRLTVL.

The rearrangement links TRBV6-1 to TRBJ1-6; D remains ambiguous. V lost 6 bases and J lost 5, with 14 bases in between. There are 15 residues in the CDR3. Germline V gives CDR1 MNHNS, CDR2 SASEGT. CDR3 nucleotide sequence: TGTGCCAGCAGAGATACCATCGGGGATAATTCACCCCTCCACTTT. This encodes CASRDTIGDNSPLHF.

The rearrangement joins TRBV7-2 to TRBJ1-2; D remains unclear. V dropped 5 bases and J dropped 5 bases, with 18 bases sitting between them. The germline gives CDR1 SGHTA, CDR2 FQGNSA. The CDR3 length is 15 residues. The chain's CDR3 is CASSQGSLQPYGYTF. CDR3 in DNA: TGTGCCAGCAGCCAAGGGTCCCTTCAGCCTTATGGCTACACCTTC.

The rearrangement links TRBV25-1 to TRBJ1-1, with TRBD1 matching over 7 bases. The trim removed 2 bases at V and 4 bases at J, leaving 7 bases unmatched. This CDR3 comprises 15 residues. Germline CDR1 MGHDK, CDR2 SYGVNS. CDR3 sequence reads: CASSEQLGGGTEAFF. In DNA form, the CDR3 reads TGTGCCAGCAGTGAACAATTAGGGGGCGGCACTGAAGCTTTCTTT.

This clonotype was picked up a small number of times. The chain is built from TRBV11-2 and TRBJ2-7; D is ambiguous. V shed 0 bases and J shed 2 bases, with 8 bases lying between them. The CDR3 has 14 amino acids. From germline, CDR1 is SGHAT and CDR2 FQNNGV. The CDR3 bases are TGTGCCAGCAGCTTAGACGCCTCCACCTACGAGCAGTACTTC. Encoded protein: CASSLDASTYEQYF.

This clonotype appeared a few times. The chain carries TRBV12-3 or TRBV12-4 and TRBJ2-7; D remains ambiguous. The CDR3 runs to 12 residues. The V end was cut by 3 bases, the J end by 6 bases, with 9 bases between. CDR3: CASSFSGLEQYF. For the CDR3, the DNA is TGTGCCAGCAGTTTTTCGGGTCTCGAGCAGTACTTC.

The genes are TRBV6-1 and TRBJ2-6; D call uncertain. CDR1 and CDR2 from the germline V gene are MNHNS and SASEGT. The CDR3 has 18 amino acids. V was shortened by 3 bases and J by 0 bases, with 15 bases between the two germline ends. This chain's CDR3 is CASSETPTDFSGANVLTF. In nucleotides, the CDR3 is TGTGCCAGCAGTGAGACACCAACCGACTTCTCTGGGGCCAACGTCCTGACTTTC.

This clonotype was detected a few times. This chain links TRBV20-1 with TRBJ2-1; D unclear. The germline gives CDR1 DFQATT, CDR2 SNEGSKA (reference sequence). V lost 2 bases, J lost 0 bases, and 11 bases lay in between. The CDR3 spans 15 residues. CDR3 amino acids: CSARPPTRSYNEQFF. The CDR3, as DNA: TGCAGTGCTAGACCCCCCACCCGCTCCTACAATGAGCAGTTCTTC.

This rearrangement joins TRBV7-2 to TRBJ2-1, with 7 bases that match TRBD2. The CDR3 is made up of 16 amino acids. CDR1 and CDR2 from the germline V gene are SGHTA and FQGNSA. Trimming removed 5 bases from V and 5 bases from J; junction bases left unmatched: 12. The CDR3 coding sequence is TGTGCCAGCAGCCGCCCCAGGGCTAGCGGACACAATGAGCAGTTCTTC. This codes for CASSRPRASGHNEQFF.

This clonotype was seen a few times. CDR3 loop: CASSFPSSGTVEQFF. The CDR3 nucleotides are TGTGCCAGCAGTTTCCCATCTAGCGGGACGGTTGAGCAGTTCTTC. The chain is built from TRBV12-3 or TRBV12-4 and TRBJ2-1, with 9 bases aligning to TRBD2. This CDR3 is 15 amino acids long. After removal of 3 bases from V and 9 bases from J, the junction contained 9 bases not matched to a gene.

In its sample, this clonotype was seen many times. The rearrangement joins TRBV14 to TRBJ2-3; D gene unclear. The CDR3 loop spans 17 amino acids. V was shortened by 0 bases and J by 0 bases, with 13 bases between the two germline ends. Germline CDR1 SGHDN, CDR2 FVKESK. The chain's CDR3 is CASSQDINGWSTDTQYF. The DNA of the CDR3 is TGTGCCAGCAGCCAAGATATTAACGGGTGGAGCACAGATACGCAGTATTTT.

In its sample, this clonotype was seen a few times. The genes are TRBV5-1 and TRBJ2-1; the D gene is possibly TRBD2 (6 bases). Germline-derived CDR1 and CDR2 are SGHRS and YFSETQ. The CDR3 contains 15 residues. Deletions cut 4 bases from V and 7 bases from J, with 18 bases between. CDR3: CASSVPGLSGNEQFF. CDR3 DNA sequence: TGCGCCAGCAGCGTGCCGGGACTTAGTGGTAATGAGCAGTTCTTC.

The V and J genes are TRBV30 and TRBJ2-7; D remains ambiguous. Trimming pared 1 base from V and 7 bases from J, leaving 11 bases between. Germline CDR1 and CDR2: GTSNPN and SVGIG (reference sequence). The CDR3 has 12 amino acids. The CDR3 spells CAWSASSREQYF. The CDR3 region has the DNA TGTGCCTGGAGTGCTTCGTCGCGGGAGCAGTACTTC.

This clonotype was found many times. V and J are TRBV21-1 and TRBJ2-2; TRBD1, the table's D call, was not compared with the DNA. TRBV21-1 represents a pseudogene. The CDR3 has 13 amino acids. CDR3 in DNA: TGTGCCAGCAGGGACATTCCCACCGGGGAGCTGTTTTTT. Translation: CASRDIPTGELFF.

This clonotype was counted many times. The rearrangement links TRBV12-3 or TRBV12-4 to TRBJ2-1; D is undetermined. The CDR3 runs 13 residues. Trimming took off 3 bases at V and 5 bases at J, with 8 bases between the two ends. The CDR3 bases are TGTGCCAGCAGTTTTAATGGTCACAATGAGCAGTTCTTC. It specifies CASSFNGHNEQFF.

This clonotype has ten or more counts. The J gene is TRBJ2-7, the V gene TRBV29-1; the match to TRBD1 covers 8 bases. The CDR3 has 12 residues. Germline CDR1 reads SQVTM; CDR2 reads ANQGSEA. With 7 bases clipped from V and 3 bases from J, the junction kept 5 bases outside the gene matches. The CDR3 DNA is TGCAGCGCCGGACAGGGAGTCTACGAGCAGTACTTC. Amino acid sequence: CSAGQGVYEQYF.

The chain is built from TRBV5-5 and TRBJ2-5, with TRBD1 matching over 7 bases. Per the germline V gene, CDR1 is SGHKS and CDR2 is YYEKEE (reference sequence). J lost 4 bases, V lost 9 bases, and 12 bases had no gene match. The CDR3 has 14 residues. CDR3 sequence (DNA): TGTGCCATGGGCCGGGACAGTGAAGGAGAGACCCAGTACTTC. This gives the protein CAMGRDSEGETQYF.

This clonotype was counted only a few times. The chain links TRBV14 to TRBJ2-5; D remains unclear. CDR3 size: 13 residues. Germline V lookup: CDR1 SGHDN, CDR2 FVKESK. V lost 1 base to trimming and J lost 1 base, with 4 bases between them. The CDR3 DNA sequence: TGTGCCAGCAGCCAAGTGGCCCAAGAGACCCAGTACTTC. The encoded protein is CASSQVAQETQYF.

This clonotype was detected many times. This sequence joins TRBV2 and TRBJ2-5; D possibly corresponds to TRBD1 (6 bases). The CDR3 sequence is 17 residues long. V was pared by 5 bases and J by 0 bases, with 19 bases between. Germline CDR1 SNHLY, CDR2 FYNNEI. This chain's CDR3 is CASSKTWDTEYQETQYF. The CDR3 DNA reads TGTGCCAGCAGTAAGACCTGGGACACCGAGTACCAAGAGACCCAGTACTTC. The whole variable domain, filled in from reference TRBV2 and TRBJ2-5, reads EPEVTQTPSHQVTQMGQEVILRCVPISNHLYFYWYRQILGQKVEFLVSFYNNEISEKSEIFDDQFSVERPDGSNFTLKIRSTKLEDSAMYFCASSKTWDTEYQETQYFGPGTRLLVL.